This is a list of T cell receptor beta chains from one sample in a study of blood T cell repertoires in COVID-19. Libraries were prepared by immunoSEQ multiplex PCR; TCRdb keeps only in-frame clonotypes and omits some of them. The data contain about 94,000 clones, about four fifths of them seen just once; the ten biggest clones take up about 5.7%. The sample taken for sequencing was peripheral blood. All receptors derive from a man aged 65 to 85 with COVID-19, enrolled during active disease. Each CDR3 is given with its conserved first and last residue. The D gene is left open where the match is weak. The listing skips clone size in some rows; elsewhere it reads once, few, many or a size class.

clone size: -
D gene: TRBD2
J gene: TRBJ2-1
V gene: TRBV7-2
CDR3 DNA: TGTGCCAGCAGCTTAAGACTAGCGGACAACAATGAGCAGTTCTTC
CDR3 protein: CASSLRLADNNEQFF

clone size: -
D gene: -
J gene: TRBJ1-2
V gene: TRBV9
CDR3 DNA: TGTGCCAGCAGCGTAGGCCGACTAAGCTATGGCTACACCTTC
CDR3 protein: CASSVGRLSYGYTF

clone size: once
D gene: -
J gene: TRBJ2-7
V gene: TRBV7-2
CDR3 DNA: TGTGCCAGCAGCCCCGCCAGGGGCGGTGAGCAGTACTTC
CDR3 protein: CASSPARGGEQYF

clone size: few
D gene: -
J gene: TRBJ1-4
V gene: TRBV6-5
CDR3 DNA: TGTGCCAGCAGTTACTACGCGGGAAGGAATGAAAAACTGTTTTTT
CDR3 protein: CASSYYAGRNEKLFF

clone size: -
D gene: -
J gene: TRBJ1-5
V gene: TRBV25-1
CDR3 DNA: TGTGCCAGCAGTGAATACGGCAGGGGTGTAGATCAGCCCCAGCATTTT
CDR3 protein: CASSEYGRGVDQPQHF

clone size: -
D gene: -
J gene: TRBJ2-6
V gene: TRBV2
CDR3 DNA: TGTGCCAGCAGTCGGGGTGTTGCGTCTGGGGCCAACGTCCTGACTTTC
CDR3 protein: CASSRGVASGANVLTF

clone size: -
D gene: -
J gene: TRBJ1-1
V gene: TRBV21-1
CDR3 DNA: TGTGCCAGCAGCAACCCCCTGGAAGGTGACTCAAGTGAAGCTTTCTTT
CDR3 protein: CASSNPLEGDSSEAFF

clone size: -
D gene: TRBD2
J gene: TRBJ2-1
V gene: TRBV30
CDR3 DNA: TGTGCCTGGAGTGTACTTCGGACTAGCGGGAGCAACAATGAGCAGTTCTTC
CDR3 protein: CAWSVLRTSGSNNEQFF

clone size: -
D gene: TRBD2
J gene: TRBJ2-1
V gene: TRBV5-1
CDR3 DNA: TGCGCCAGCAGCTTCGGGACTAGCGGTAACAATGAGCAGTTCTTC
CDR3 protein: CASSFGTSGNNEQFF

clone size: -
D gene: -
J gene: TRBJ1-1
V gene: TRBV7-9
CDR3 DNA: TGTGCCAGCAGCTTGGGGTATAGGGGTGGAGACACTGAAGCTTTCTTT
CDR3 protein: CASSLGYRGGDTEAFF

clone size: -
D gene: -
J gene: TRBJ2-7
V gene: TRBV29-1
CDR3 DNA: TGCAGCGTATCAGAAGCCTACGAGCAGTACTTC
CDR3 protein: CSVSEAYEQYF

clone size: medium-sized
D gene: -
J gene: TRBJ2-1
V gene: TRBV4-2
CDR3 DNA: TGTGCCAGCAGCCAATTACAGCGCTCGAGAGGGAATGAGCAGTTCTTC
CDR3 protein: CASSQLQRSRGNEQFF

clone size: -
D gene: -
J gene: TRBJ2-3
V gene: TRBV6-5
CDR3 DNA: -
CDR3 protein: CASSSSADTQYF

clone size: -
D gene: -
J gene: TRBJ2-4
V gene: TRBV6-5
CDR3 DNA: TGTGCCAGCAGTCCCGCGGTCCAATCAGTTCAGTACTTC
CDR3 protein: CASSPAVQSVQYF

clone size: medium-sized
D gene: -
J gene: TRBJ2-7
V gene: TRBV7-9
CDR3 DNA: TGTGCCAGCAGCCTGGGACAGTCTAGCGCCGGCGAGCAGTACTTC
CDR3 protein: CASSLGQSSAGEQYF

clone size: -
D gene: -
J gene: TRBJ1-1
V gene: TRBV28
CDR3 DNA: TGTGCCAGCGTCCCCCCTCCCCAAGACAGGAACACTGAAGCTTTCTTT
CDR3 protein: CASVPPPQDRNTEAFF

clone size: -
D gene: TRBD1
J gene: TRBJ1-2
V gene: TRBV28
CDR3 DNA: TGTGCCAGTTTTACACCGGGACAGGGCTATGGCTACACCTTC
CDR3 protein: CASFTPGQGYGYTF

clone size: -
D gene: -
J gene: TRBJ2-6
V gene: TRBV28
CDR3 DNA: TGTGCCAGTTTCAACAATGCTGGGGCCAACGTCCTGACTTTC
CDR3 protein: CASFNNAGANVLTF

clone size: -
D gene: TRBD1
J gene: TRBJ1-2
V gene: TRBV7-2
CDR3 DNA: TGTGCCAGCAGTTACCCCGGAATCGACAGGGGGCGCTTCTATGGCTACACCTTC
CDR3 protein: CASSYPGIDRGRFYGYTF

clone size: -
D gene: -
J gene: TRBJ2-5
V gene: TRBV19
CDR3 DNA: TGTGCCAGTAGTATGGGACTGTCCGTGGAGACCCAGTACTTC
CDR3 protein: CASSMGLSVETQYF

clone size: -
D gene: -
J gene: TRBJ1-4
V gene: TRBV12-2
CDR3 DNA: TGTGCAAGTCGCTTGTTCTTCCTAGGAAAACTGTTTTTT
CDR3 protein: CASRLFFLGKLFF

clone size: -
D gene: -
J gene: TRBJ2-5
V gene: TRBV28
CDR3 DNA: TGTGCCAGCAGTCAGGGGTTAAAGACCCAGTACTTC
CDR3 protein: CASSQGLKTQYF

clone size: -
D gene: -
J gene: TRBJ1-2
V gene: TRBV19
CDR3 DNA: TGTGCCAGTAGTACCGTGGGGGAGGACTATGGCTACACCTTC
CDR3 protein: CASSTVGEDYGYTF

clone size: -
D gene: -
J gene: TRBJ1-1
V gene: TRBV28
CDR3 DNA: TGTGCCAGCACCGTGGGGGGGTACACTGAAGCTTTCTTT
CDR3 protein: CASTVGGYTEAFF

clone size: -
D gene: -
J gene: TRBJ1-5
V gene: TRBV12-5
CDR3 DNA: TGTGCTAGTGGTTTGAGACAGACCAATCAGCCCCAGCATTTT
CDR3 protein: CASGLRQTNQPQHF

clone size: many
D gene: -
J gene: TRBJ1-2
V gene: TRBV27
CDR3 DNA: TGTGCCAGCAGTTTAAGGGCAGGGTATGGCTACACCTTC
CDR3 protein: CASSLRAGYGYTF

clone size: few
D gene: TRBD1
J gene: TRBJ2-4
V gene: TRBV15
CDR3 DNA: TGTGCCACCAGCACTATGTCTCCGGGACAGGCGGCGGGCGATTCCAAAAACATTCAGTACTTC
CDR3 protein: CATSTMSPGQAAGDSKNIQYF

clone size: few
D gene: TRBD1
J gene: TRBJ2-7
V gene: TRBV10-1
CDR3 DNA: TGCGCCAGCAGTGACAGACCAGGGGGTAGAAGGTACTTC
CDR3 protein: CASSDRPGGRRYF

clone size: -
D gene: -
J gene: TRBJ1-1
V gene: TRBV7-9
CDR3 DNA: TGTGCCAGCAGCTCCCGGGGGGTTGAAGGGTCTGAAGCTTTCTTT
CDR3 protein: CASSSRGVEGSEAFF

clone size: -
D gene: TRBD1
J gene: TRBJ2-7
V gene: TRBV24-1
CDR3 DNA: TGTGCCACCAGTGAGACAGGGGGGAACGCCTACGAGCAGTACTTC
CDR3 protein: CATSETGGNAYEQYF

clone size: -
D gene: -
J gene: TRBJ2-7
V gene: TRBV5-6
CDR3 DNA: TGTGCCAGCAGCTTGGTGGACACCCCTCTTTACGAGCAGTACTTC
CDR3 protein: CASSLVDTPLYEQYF

clone size: -
D gene: -
J gene: TRBJ1-1
V gene: TRBV19
CDR3 DNA: TGTGCCAGTAGTATTGGGACAAGGGACACTGAAGCTTTCTTT
CDR3 protein: CASSIGTRDTEAFF

clone size: -
D gene: TRBD1
J gene: TRBJ2-7
V gene: TRBV6-6
CDR3 DNA: TGTGCCAGCAGTTACACCCCGGACAGGAACTACGAGCAGTACTTC
CDR3 protein: CASSYTPDRNYEQYF

clone size: -
D gene: TRBD1
J gene: TRBJ1-1
V gene: TRBV19
CDR3 DNA: TGTGCCAGTAGTCGGGACAGGATAAACACTGAAGCTTTCTTT
CDR3 protein: CASSRDRINTEAFF

clone size: -
D gene: TRBD1
J gene: TRBJ1-3
V gene: TRBV4-2
CDR3 DNA: TGTGCCAGCAGCCAAGATGGGACAGGGAGCGGAAACACCATATATTTT
CDR3 protein: CASSQDGTGSGNTIYF

clone size: -
D gene: TRBD2
J gene: TRBJ2-1
V gene: TRBV28
CDR3 DNA: TGTGCCAGCACGGTCAGCGGGACCCCGATTCGTACAATGAGCCAGTTCTTC
CDR3 protein: CASTVSGTPIRTMSQFF

clone size: -
D gene: -
J gene: TRBJ2-2
V gene: TRBV6-1
CDR3 DNA: TGTGCCAGCAGTGAATCAGGGTTGCGGGAGCTGTTTTTT
CDR3 protein: CASSESGLRELFF